This is a list of T cell receptor beta chains from one sample in a study of cytomegalovirus exposure and HLA in healthy donors. Clones were read by immunoSEQ multiplex PCR, and TCRdb kept only the in-frame ones, dropping some. Of about 120,000 clones in the sample, 74% were seen once. The sequenced sample was PBMCs. The receptors here all came from a human donor in good health. CDR3s include the opening cysteine and the closing phenylalanine or tryptophan. D genes are given only for firm matches. Only part of the rows carry a size: once, few, many, or a class if the clone is expanded.

j_call,v_call,d_call,clone_size,cdr3_nt,cdr3_aa
TRBJ2-1,TRBV27,TRBD1,-,TGTGCCAGTATTTTTATATCGACAGGGCAGCAGTTCTTC,CASIFISTGQQFF
TRBJ2-1,TRBV9,TRBD1,-,TGTGCCAGCAGCTTGCCTCGGACAGGGTTAAGTGGCGATGAGCAGTTCTTC,CASSLPRTGLSGDEQFF
TRBJ1-2,TRBV10-1,-,-,TGCGCCAGCAGCGGGGACTTCTGTGGCTACACCTTC,CASSGDFCGYTF
TRBJ2-3,TRBV29-1,TRBD2,-,TGCAGTAGCAGGGCTAGCGGGTTTCAGGATACGCAGTATTTT,CSSRASGFQDTQYF
TRBJ2-2,TRBV11-2,-,few,TGTGCCAGCAGCTTAGTTAGGGGGGGGCCCGGGGAGCTGTTTTTT,CASSLVRGGPGELFF
TRBJ1-1,TRBV5-1,-,-,TGCGCCAGCAGCTTAAACTCCGAGGTGAACACTGAAGCTTTCTTT,CASSLNSEVNTEAFF
TRBJ2-7,TRBV7-9,TRBD1,-,TGTGCCAGCAGCTTAGGGGGACAGGGTGCCTTC,CASSLGGQGAF
TRBJ2-3,TRBV4-3,TRBD1,-,TGCGCCAGCAGCCAAGATGGGACAGGGGAAGGGGCAGATACGCAGTATTTT,CASSQDGTGEGADTQYF
TRBJ2-2,TRBV7-2,TRBD1,-,TGTGCCCTACCTCCCCCGACAGGGCTTAAGACCGGGGAGCTGTTTTTT,CALPPPTGLKTGELFF
TRBJ2-1,TRBV27,TRBD2,-,TGTGCCAGCAGTTTAAGGGCTAGCGGGGGGTACAATGAGCAGTTCTTC,CASSLRASGGYNEQFF
TRBJ2-5,TRBV4-3,-,-,TGCGCCAGCAGCCAAGGGACTGTAGGGCAAGAGACCCAGTACTTC,CASSQGTVGQETQYF
TRBJ1-6,TRBV7-2,-,-,TGTGCCAGCAGCCACGGCGGGGATTCACCCCTCCACTTT,CASSHGGDSPLHF
TRBJ1-6,TRBV7-2,-,-,TGTGCCAGCAGCGCCCAGCGTTCACCCCTCCACTTT,CASSAQRSPLHF
TRBJ1-2,TRBV4-3,-,-,TGCGCCAGCAGCCAAGTTGTTACGAGGATGGCGACGGCTACCGGCTACACCTTC,CASSQVVTRMATATGYTF
TRBJ1-5,TRBV28,-,-,TGTGCCAGCAGTTTCCAGGGCGGACAGCCCCAGCATTTT,CASSFQGGQPQHF
TRBJ2-1,TRBV6-6,-,-,TGTGCCAGCAGTTTCAATGGACAGGAGCAGTTCTTC,CASSFNGQEQFF
TRBJ1-1,TRBV28,-,-,TGTGCCAGCAGTTTAGTCAGGGAAGCTTTCTTT,CASSLVREAFF
TRBJ2-3,TRBV28,TRBD2,-,TGTGCCAGCAGAACGACTAGCGGGAGGATCCTCCGCACAGATACGCAGTATTTT,CASRTTSGRILRTDTQYF
TRBJ2-2,TRBV5-1,TRBD2,once,TGCGCCAGCAGCTTGGTACTAGCGGGAGAGAGGGGTACCGGGGAGCTGTTTTTT,CASSLVLAGERGTGELFF
TRBJ1-1,TRBV27,TRBD1,-,TGTGCCAGCAGTTTGGCGGGACAGGGAATTGAAGCTTTCTTT,CASSLAGQGIEAFF
TRBJ1-1,TRBV7-2,-,once,TGTGCCAGCAGCTTCCCGGAATTCAGGGGAGAAGCTTTCTTT,CASSFPEFRGEAFF
TRBJ2-3,TRBV2,-,-,TGTGCCAGCAGTGGAGGCCCGGGACAAGTTACGACAGATACGCAGTATTTT,CASSGGPGQVTTDTQYF
TRBJ2-3,TRBV14,TRBD2,-,TGTGCCAGCAGCCAAGCGGATCTTGTGGTAGCGGGAGGGGTGGATACGCAGTATTTT,CASSQADLVVAGGVDTQYF
TRBJ2-7,TRBV27,-,-,TGTGCCAGCAGTTTAGAATTCCGTTCGCTCTCCGAGCAGTACTTC,CASSLEFRSLSEQYF
TRBJ2-3,TRBV27,-,-,TGTGCCAGCAGTTTTCTAGCGTCCCCAGATACGCAGTATTTT,CASSFLASPDTQYF
TRBJ2-5,TRBV4-2,TRBD2,-,TGTGCCAGCAGCCAGGGAGCGGGGGGCCCCGGAGAGACCCAGTACTTC,CASSQGAGGPGETQYF
TRBJ2-7,TRBV2,TRBD2,-,TGTGCCAGCAGGAGGAGTAGCGGGAGACCGTCCTACGAGCAGTACTTC,CASRRSSGRPSYEQYF
TRBJ2-2,TRBV6-6,-,few,TGTGCCAGCAGTCCCTCCCGCAGGTCGAACACCGGGGAGCTGTTTTTT,CASSPSRRSNTGELFF
TRBJ2-2,TRBV11-2,TRBD1,-,TGTGCCAGCAGCAAACAGGGGGTTACCGGGGAGCTGTTTTTT,CASSKQGVTGELFF
TRBJ1-1,TRBV10-3,TRBD1,-,TGTGCCATCAGTGCCGGACAGGGGAATATTGAAGCTTTCTTT,CAISAGQGNIEAFF
TRBJ2-7,TRBV21-1,-,-,TGTGCCAGCGCCACCTACGGGACAACCTACGAGCAGTACTTC,CASATYGTTYEQYF
TRBJ1-1,TRBV7-9,TRBD1,-,TGTGCCAGCAGCTTACAGGGGGGCACTGAAGCTTTCTTT,CASSLQGGTEAFF
TRBJ2-3,TRBV6-5,-,-,TGTGCCAGCAGGAGGCGTCCACGCACAGATACGCAGTATTTT,CASRRRPRTDTQYF
TRBJ2-2,TRBV9,-,-,TGTGCCAGCAGCCCTAGCACGTCCGGGGAGCTGTTTTTT,CASSPSTSGELFF
TRBJ2-2,TRBV4-2,-,-,TGTGCCAGCAGCCAAGATAGTAACACCGGGGAGCTGTTTTTT,CASSQDSNTGELFF
TRBJ2-1,TRBV5-4,-,few,TGTGCCAGCAGCTTTTACGGGGGACCCCGCTCCTACAATGAGCAGTTCTTC,CASSFYGGPRSYNEQFF